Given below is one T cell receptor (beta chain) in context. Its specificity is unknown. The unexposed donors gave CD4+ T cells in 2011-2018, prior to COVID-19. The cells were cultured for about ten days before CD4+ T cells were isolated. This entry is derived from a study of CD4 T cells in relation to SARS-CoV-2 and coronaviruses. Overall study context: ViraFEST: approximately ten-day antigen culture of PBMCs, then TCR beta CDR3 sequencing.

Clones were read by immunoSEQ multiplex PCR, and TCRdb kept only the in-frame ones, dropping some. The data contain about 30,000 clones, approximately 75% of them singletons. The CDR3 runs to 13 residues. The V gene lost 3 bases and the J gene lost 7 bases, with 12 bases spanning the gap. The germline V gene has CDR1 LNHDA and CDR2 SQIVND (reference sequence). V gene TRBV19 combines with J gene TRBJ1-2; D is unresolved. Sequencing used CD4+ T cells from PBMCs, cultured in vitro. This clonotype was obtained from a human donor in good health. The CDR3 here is CASSISVFGGYTF. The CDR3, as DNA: TGTGCCAGTAGTATTTCGGTCTTCGGTGGCTACACCTTC.